These T cell receptor beta chains were read from a single sample in a study of cytomegalovirus exposure and HLA in healthy donors. Assay: immunoSEQ multiplex PCR; the TCRdb copy retains only in-frame clones and omits some. This table holds roughly 100,000 clones, around 90% found once. The material sequenced was PBMCs. All receptors come from a woman younger than 35 in good health and CMV-seropositive. The CDR3 runs from the conserved cysteine through the conserved F or W.

j_call v_call cdr3_aa
TRBJ1-2 TRBV28 CASSSPGTGYGYGYTF
TRBJ1-1 TRBV2 CASTEQGVNTEAFF
TRBJ2-7 TRBV6-6 CASCQGRSLLRNEQYF
TRBJ2-2 TRBV11-2 CASRWGVRELFF
TRBJ1-5 TRBV5-6 CASSFWTGGNQPQHF
TRBJ1-2 TRBV28 CASSSFASGGFSYGYTF
TRBJ1-4 TRBV19 CASSIRLYLTGTRTNEKLFF
TRBJ1-1 TRBV19 CASRVGTGTEAFF
TRBJ2-2 TRBV4-3 CASSQEVAGGPGELFF
TRBJ2-1 TRBV5-4 CASSFQRDNNEQFF
TRBJ1-1 TRBV6-5 CASSPLQGGPEAFF
TRBJ2-1 TRBV19 CATRSQGDEQFF
TRBJ2-1 TRBV19 CASSIDRLAGARGHNEQFF
TRBJ1-5 TRBV4-2 CASSQEWGGYNQPQHF
TRBJ2-2 TRBV5-6 CASSLDASRETDGELFF
TRBJ1-2 TRBV29-1 CSVEDVEGAEGYTF
TRBJ2-1 TRBV19 CASSIRGGAGYNEQFF
TRBJ2-1 TRBV4-1 CASSQVRWSSYNEQFF